One and the same sample provided the 2 T cell receptor beta chains below, sequenced in a study of yellow fever vaccine responses in identical twins. Each CDR3 protein is one row after TCRdb ran MiXCR on the RT-PCR reads. The repertoire has more than 15,000 distinct CDR3 sequences, about 65% of them found once; the top ten carry roughly 2.7%. The specimen was T cells from blood (PBMCs), unsorted or a sorted subset (not recorded which), collected before or after yellow fever vaccination (not recorded which). These receptors came from a woman aged 18-35 years who received the yellow fever vaccine.

The V call is TRBV4-1, the J call TRBJ2-1; tentatively, D is TRBD1 (6 bases). The CDR3 spans 16 residues. Trimming shortened V by 0 bases and J by 6 bases, and 15 bases separated the two germline ends. Germline V gene sequence: CDR1 MGHRA, CDR2 YSYEKL. DNA for the CDR3: TGCGCCAGCAGCCAAGAGTGGCAGGGGCTAGGCAATGAGCAGTTCTTC. It translates to CASSQEWQGLGNEQFF.

This chain connects TRBV9 to TRBJ2-1, with D maybe TRBD2 (6 bases). The ends were cut back, 4 bases at V and 10 bases at J, with 15 bases in the middle. The CDR3 has 13 amino acids. The germline V gene has CDR1 SGDLS and CDR2 YYNGEE. The CDR3 is CASSTTRTNEQFF. In DNA, the CDR3 is TGTGCCAGCAGCACGACTAGGACCAACGAGCAGTTCTTC.